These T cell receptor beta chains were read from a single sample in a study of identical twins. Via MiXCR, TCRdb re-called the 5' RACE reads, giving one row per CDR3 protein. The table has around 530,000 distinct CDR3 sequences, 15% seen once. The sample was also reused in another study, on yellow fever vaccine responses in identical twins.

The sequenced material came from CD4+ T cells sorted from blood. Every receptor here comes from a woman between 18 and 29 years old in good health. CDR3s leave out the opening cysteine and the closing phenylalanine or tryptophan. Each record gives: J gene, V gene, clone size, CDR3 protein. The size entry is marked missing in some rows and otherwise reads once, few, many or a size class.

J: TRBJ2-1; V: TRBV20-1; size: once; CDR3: SARPGGGASYNEQF
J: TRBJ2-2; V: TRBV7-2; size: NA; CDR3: ASSLGLGVTGELF
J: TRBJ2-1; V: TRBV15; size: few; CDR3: ATSRDWHPPYNEQF
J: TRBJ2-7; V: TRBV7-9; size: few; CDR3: ASSLATGGGEQY
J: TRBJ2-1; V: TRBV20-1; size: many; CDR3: SARDVRREPNNEQF
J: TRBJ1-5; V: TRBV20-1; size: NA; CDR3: SARRGEYSNQPQH
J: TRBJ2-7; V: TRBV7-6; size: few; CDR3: ASSLLVGTGYEQY
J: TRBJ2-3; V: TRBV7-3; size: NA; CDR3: ASSRAGERTDTQY
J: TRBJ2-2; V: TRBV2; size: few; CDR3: ASSPRRTDTGELF
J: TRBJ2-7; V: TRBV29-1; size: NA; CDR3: SVDGVPSGEQY
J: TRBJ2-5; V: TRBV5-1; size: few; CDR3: ASSLALGQETQY
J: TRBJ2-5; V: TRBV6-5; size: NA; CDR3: ASSYSGTVPQETQY
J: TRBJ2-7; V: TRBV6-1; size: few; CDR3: ASRAPGRRGEQY
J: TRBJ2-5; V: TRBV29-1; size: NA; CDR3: SVEEKGSQETQY
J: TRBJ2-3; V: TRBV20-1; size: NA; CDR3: SALDEDGGFTDTQY
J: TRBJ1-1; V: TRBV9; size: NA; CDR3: ASSPPTALGDTEAF
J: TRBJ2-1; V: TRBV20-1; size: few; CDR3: SAALGVATYNEQF
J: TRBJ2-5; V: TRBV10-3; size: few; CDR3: AISDSAGVETQY
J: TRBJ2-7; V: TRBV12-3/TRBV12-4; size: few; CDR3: ASSFRLAGGAYEQY
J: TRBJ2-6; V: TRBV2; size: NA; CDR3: ASSFHPSGANVLT
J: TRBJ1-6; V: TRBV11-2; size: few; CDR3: ASSLEGQGVNSPLH
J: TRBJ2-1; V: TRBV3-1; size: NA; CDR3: ASSQVVAVLNYNEQF
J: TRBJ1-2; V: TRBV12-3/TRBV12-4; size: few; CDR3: ASSLAATGVSNYGYT
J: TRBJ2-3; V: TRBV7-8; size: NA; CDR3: ASSPGPADTQY
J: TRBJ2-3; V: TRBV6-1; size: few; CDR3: ASSERSGFGVSDTQY
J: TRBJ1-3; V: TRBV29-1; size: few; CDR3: SVERGSGNTIY
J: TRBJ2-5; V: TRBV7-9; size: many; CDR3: ASSFSGEETQY
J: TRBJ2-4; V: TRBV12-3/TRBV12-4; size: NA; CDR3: ASSFNSGGKNIQY
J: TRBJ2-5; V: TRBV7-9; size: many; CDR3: ASSPKETQY
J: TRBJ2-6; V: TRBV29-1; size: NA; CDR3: SVGSTGANVLT
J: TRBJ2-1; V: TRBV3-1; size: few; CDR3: ASSQDWTGSHNEQF
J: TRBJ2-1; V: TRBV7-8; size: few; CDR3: ASSLNLDRGF
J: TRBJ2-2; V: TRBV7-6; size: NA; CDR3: ASSKTSGSNTGELF
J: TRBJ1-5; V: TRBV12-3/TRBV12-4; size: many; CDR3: ASSLTENQPQH
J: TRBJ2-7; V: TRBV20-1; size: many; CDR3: SASPSGRTYEQY
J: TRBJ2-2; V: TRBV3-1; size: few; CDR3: ASSQDGRTGELF
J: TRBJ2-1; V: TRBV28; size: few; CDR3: ATKSRSGHTSDEQF
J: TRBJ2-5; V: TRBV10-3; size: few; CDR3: AISESVPRHQETQY
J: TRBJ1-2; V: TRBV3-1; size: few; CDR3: ASSQGTITSGYT
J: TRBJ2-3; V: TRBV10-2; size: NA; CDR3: ASRLAGSRTDTQY
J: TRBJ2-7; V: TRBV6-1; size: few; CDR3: ASSPGLASIEQY
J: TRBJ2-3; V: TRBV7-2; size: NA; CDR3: AETQRGVRSTDTQY
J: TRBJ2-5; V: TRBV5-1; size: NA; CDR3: ASSWSNPGRSQETQY
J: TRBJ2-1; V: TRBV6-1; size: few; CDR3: ASARGQPIYNEQF
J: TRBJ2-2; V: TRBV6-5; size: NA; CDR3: ASSYSTGLTNTGELF
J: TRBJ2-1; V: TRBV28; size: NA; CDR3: ASSLWTSGGLSGEQF